Listed below are T cell receptor beta chains from one sample, sequenced in a study of regulatory T cells in long-lasting Graves disease. TCRdb itself ran the multiplex PCR reads through MiXCR, one entry per CDR3 protein. In the table there are some 250,000 distinct CDR3 sequences, around 20% of which are singletons. The specimen was peripheral blood mononuclear cells (PBMCs), collected at new diagnosis, from a patient treated with antithyroid drugs. The receptors were sampled from a female donor with Graves disease. Both conserved end residues are trimmed from each CDR3.

J | V | CDR3
TRBJ1-4 | TRBV19 | ASTEGTTAGRLF
TRBJ1-4 | TRBV4-1 | ASSPRTGEWGLF
TRBJ1-6 | TRBV20-1 | SAKKTENYNSPLH
TRBJ2-5 | TRBV6-2/TRBV6-3 | ASDYRPRETQY
TRBJ2-7 | TRBV5-6 | ASSLEGTSWEQY
TRBJ1-4 | TRBV27 | ASSKYRGKGTNEKLF
TRBJ2-3 | TRBV4-3 | ASSQGTSGEGGTQY
TRBJ1-2 | TRBV7-2 | ASSLFTTTNYGYT
TRBJ2-1 | TRBV24-1 | ATSDLLDNEQF
TRBJ1-1 | TRBV5-6 | ASSLRGPSEAF
TRBJ1-5 | TRBV10-1 | ASSEGQGAWGNQPQH
TRBJ1-1 | TRBV4-1 | ASSQDGAETGLGEAF
TRBJ1-4 | TRBV2 | ASRPRLIHEKLF
TRBJ2-7 | TRBV3-2 | ASSRQDGNYEQY
TRBJ2-2 | TRBV11-3 | ASSPRGPSAGNTGELF
TRBJ2-1 | TRBV7-3 | ASSLIAGAGHNEQF
TRBJ1-1 | TRBV7-9 | ASSLGLLNTEAF
TRBJ2-1 | TRBV6-2/TRBV6-3 | ASSYGTGEKF
TRBJ2-7 | TRBV11-2 | ASSLDHRRATYEQY
TRBJ2-7 | TRBV11-2 | ASSPGGGPYYEQY
- | TRBV12-3/TRBV12-4 | ASSRTFQETQY
TRBJ2-3 | TRBV20-1 | SARDIVGGYTDTQY
TRBJ2-7 | TRBV30 | AWSARQLAGYYEQY
TRBJ2-1 | TRBV5-4 | ASSLTSVYNEQF
TRBJ1-6 | TRBV6-2/TRBV6-3 | ASSYRGRNSPLH
TRBJ2-7 | TRBV30 | AWSVQSGRYEQY
TRBJ2-7 | TRBV18 | ASSPLPGQGMHEQY
TRBJ2-1 | TRBV24-1 | ATSVNRDRDYNEQF
TRBJ1-5 | TRBV5-4 | ASSLSGQPQH
TRBJ1-1 | TRBV15 | ATSREVYQHEAF
TRBJ1-1 | TRBV29-1 | SVGPDMNTEAF
TRBJ1-4 | TRBV5-6 | ASSTGPDEKLF
TRBJ1-5 | TRBV10-3 | AISERQGATNQPQH
TRBJ2-1 | TRBV20-1 | SARDSLAGGGYNEQF
TRBJ2-3 | TRBV7-9 | ASTPLDATGVTDTQY
TRBJ2-7 | TRBV20-1 | SAFSGGSFYEQY
TRBJ2-7 | TRBV9 | ASSVQTGSYEQY
TRBJ2-1 | TRBV20-1 | SARVGGSSYNEQF
TRBJ1-1 | TRBV18 | ASSPGDRQTEAF
TRBJ2-6 | TRBV7-8 | ASSLPLGANVLT
TRBJ2-1 | TRBV15 | ATSRSPDSNNEQF
TRBJ2-3 | TRBV12-3/TRBV12-4 | ASSPLAGFGTDTQY
TRBJ2-5 | TRBV28 | ASSLNGQGQTQY
TRBJ2-3 | TRBV20-1 | SARPQGSSGTQY
TRBJ2-2 | TRBV20-1 | SAQSSTGGNTGELF
TRBJ2-7 | TRBV3-1 | ASSQPGLAWYEQY
TRBJ2-7 | TRBV28 | ASSLVRGIQYEQY
TRBJ2-7 | TRBV6-1 | ASSGTGPPYEQY
TRBJ2-1 | TRBV13 | ASSLGAGGFYNEQF
TRBJ2-1 | TRBV20-1 | GLSGPNEQF
TRBJ2-1 | TRBV24-1 | ATSDRDRRNEQF
TRBJ2-1 | TRBV20-1 | SATTSGADRF
TRBJ2-3 | TRBV2 | ASSDTGGGAQGTDTQY